This T cell receptor beta chain was sequenced for a study of cytomegalovirus exposure and HLA in healthy donors. This clone was counted once. Its antigen is not identified. The CDR3 is 14 residues long. The germline V gene has CDR1 MGHRA and CDR2 YSYEKL. V gave up 1 base and J gave up 6 bases, with 13 bases separating them. The study ran its PCR with 60 Vbeta and 13 Jbeta primers. TCRdb's copy holds only in-frame clones and misses some; the assay was immunoSEQ multiplex PCR. The sample shows under 200,000 clones, around 86% of them seen only once. Study observations and caveats: In a later analysis, most CMV-associated TCR beta chains appeared HLA-restricted. Sequencing likely caused a cluster of highly shared sequence variants. A later analysis, which compared TCR beta chains of equal frequency, found the HLA-associated ones more clonally expanded.

This sequence originates from a girl under 10 years old in good health and CMV-seropositive. The sequencing input was PBMCs. This sequence joins TRBV4-1 and TRBJ2-7; D ambiguous. The CDR3 coding sequence is TGCGCCAGCAGCCAAGTATATCCAGTTCCCGAGCAGTACTTC. Translation gives CASSQVYPVPEQYF.